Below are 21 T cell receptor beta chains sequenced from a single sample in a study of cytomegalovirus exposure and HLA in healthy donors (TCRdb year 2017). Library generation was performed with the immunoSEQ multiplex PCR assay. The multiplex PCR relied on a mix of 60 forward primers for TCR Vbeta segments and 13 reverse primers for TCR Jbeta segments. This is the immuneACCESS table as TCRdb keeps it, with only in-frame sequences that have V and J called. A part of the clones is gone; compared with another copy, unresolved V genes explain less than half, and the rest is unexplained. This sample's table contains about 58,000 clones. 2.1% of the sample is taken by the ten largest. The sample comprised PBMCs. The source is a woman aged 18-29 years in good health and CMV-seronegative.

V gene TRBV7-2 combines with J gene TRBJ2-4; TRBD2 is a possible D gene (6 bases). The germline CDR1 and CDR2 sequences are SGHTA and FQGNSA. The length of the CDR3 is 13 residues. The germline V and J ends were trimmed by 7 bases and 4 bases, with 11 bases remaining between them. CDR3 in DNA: TGTGCCAGCAAGGCGGGGCTGAAAAACATTCAGTACTTC. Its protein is CASKAGLKNIQYF.

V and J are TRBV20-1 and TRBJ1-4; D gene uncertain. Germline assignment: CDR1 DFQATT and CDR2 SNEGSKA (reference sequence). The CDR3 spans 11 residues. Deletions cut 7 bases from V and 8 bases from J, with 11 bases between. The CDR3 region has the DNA TGCAGTGGGTTAAGTGGCGAAAAACTGTTTTTT. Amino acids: CSGLSGEKLFF.

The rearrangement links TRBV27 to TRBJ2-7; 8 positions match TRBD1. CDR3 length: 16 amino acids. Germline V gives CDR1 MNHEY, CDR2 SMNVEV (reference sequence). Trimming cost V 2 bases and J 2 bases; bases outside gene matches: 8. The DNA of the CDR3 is TGTGCCAGCAGTTTAATGTCGGCAGGGGGCCCCTACGAGCAGTACTTC. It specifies CASSLMSAGGPYEQYF.

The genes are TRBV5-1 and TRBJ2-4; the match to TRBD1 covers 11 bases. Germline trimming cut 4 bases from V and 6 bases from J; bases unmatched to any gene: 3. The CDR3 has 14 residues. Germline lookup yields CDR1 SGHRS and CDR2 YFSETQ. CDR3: CASSPGQGANIQYF. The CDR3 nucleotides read TGCGCCAGCAGCCCAGGACAGGGGGCAAACATTCAGTACTTC.

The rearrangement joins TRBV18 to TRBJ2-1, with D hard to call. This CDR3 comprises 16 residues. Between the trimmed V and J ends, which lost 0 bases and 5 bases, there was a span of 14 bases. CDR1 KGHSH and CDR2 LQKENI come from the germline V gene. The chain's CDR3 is CASSPPKVDFDNEQFF. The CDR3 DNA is TGTGCCAGCTCACCACCGAAGGTTGACTTCGACAATGAGCAGTTCTTC. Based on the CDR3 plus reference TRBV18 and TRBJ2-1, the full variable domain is NAGVMQNPRHLVRRRGQEARLRCSPMKGHSHVYWYRQLPEEGLKFMVYLQKENIIDESGMPKERFSAEFPKEGPSILRIQQVVRGDSAAYFCASSPPKVDFDNEQFFGPGTRLTVL.

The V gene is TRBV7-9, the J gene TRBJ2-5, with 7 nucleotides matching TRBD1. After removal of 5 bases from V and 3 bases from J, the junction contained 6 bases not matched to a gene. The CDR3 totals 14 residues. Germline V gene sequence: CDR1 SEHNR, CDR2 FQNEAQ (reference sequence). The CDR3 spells CASSLRQGEETQYF. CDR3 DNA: TGTGCCAGCAGCCTACGACAGGGAGAAGAGACCCAGTACTTC.

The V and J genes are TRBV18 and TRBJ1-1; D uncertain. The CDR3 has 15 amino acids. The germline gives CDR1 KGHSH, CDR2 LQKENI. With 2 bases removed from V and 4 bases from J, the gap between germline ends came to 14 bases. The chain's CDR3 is CASSPSALLSTEAFF. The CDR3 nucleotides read TGTGCCAGCTCACCAAGTGCGCTTCTAAGCACTGAAGCTTTCTTT.

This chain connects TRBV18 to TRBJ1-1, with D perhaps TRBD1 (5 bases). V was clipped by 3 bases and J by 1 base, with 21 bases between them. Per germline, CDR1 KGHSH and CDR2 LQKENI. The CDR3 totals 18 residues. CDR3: CASSPLHLPGNPNTEAFF. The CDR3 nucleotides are TGTGCCAGCTCACCTCTTCATTTACCAGGGAATCCGAACACTGAAGCTTTCTTT.

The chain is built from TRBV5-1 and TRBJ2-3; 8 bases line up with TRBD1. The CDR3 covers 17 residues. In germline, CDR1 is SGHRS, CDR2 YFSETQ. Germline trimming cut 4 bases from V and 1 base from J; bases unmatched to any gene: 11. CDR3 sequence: CASSLIVETGGTDTQYF. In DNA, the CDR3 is TGCGCCAGCAGCCTGATCGTCGAGACAGGGGGCACAGATACGCAGTATTTT. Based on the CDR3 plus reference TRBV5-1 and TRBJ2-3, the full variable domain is KAGVTQTPRYLIKTRGQQVTLSCSPISGHRSVSWYQQTPGQGLQFLFEYFSETQRNKGNFPGRFSGRQFSNSRSEMNVSTLELGDSALYLCASSLIVETGGTDTQYFGPGTRLTVL.

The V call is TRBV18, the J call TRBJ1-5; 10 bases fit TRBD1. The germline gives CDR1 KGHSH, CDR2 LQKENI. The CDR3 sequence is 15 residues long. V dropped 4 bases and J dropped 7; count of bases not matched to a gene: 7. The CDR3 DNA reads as TGTGCCAGCTCACGAACCGGGACAGGGGTACAGCCCCAGCATTTT. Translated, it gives CASSRTGTGVQPQHF.

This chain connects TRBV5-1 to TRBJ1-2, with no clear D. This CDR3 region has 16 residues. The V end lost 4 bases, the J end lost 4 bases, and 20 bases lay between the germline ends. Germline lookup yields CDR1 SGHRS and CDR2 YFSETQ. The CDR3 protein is CASSLGGGKRSYGYTF. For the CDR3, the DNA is TGCGCCAGCAGCCTGGGCGGCGGGAAGAGATCCTATGGCTACACCTTC.

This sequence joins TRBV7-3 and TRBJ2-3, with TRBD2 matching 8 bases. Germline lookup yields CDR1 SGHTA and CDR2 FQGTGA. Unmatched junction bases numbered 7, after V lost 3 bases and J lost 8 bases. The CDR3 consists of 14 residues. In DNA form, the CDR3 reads TGTGCCAGCAGCTTCAGCGGGAGAACCGGTACGCAGTATTTT. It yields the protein CASSFSGRTGTQYF.

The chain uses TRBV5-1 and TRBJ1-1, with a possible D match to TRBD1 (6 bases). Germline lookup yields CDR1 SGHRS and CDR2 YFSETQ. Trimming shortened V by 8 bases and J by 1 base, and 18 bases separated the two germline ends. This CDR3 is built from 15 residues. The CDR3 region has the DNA TGCGCCAGTAAGAGACAGGCCACCGCGAACACTGAAGCTTTCTTT. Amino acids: CASKRQATANTEAFF.

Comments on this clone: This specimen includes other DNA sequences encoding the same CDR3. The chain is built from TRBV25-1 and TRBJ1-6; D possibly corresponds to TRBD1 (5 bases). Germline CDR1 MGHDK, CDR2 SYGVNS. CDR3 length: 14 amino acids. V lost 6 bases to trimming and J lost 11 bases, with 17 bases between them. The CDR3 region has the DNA TGTGCCAGCAGATCCCCCGGAGGGGAGACACCCCTCCACTTT. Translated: CASRSPGGETPLHF.

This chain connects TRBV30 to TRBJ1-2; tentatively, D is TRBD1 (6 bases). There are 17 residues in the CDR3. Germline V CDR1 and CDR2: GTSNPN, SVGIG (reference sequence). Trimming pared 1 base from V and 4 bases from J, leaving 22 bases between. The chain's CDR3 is CAWSALTGRGTFYGYTF. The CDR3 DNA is TGTGCCTGGAGTGCTCTTACCGGGAGGGGGACTTTCTATGGCTACACCTTC.

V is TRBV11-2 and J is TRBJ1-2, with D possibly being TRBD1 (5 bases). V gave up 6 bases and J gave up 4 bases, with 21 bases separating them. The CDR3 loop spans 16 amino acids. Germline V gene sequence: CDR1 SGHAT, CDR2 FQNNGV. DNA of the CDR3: TGTGCCAGCAGTCAGGCGGGGACGCTTATAGGCTATGGCTACACCTTC. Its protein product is CASSQAGTLIGYGYTF.

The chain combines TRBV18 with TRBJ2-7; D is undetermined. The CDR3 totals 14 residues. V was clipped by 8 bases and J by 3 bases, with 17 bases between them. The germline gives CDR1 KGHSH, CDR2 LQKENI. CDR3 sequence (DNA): TGTGCCAGCGCCAGTTCCTTATCGGGCTACGAGCAGTACTTC. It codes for CASASSLSGYEQYF. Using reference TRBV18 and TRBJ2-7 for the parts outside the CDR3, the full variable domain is NAGVMQNPRHLVRRRGQEARLRCSPMKGHSHVYWYRQLPEEGLKFMVYLQKENIIDESGMPKERFSAEFPKEGPSILRIQQVVRGDSAAYFCASASSLSGYEQYFGPGTRLTVT.

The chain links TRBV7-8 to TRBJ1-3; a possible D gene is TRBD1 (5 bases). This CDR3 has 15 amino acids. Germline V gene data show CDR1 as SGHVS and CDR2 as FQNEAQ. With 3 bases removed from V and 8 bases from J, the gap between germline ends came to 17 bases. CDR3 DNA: TGTGCCAGCAGCTTGCCGTTTGGAGGGGTCGACACCATATATTTT. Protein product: CASSLPFGGVDTIYF.

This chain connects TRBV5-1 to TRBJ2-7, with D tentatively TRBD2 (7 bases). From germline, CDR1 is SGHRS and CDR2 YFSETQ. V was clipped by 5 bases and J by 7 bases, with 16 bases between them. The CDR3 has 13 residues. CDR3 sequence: CASRPWGGGEQYF. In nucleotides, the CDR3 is TGCGCCAGCAGGCCTTGGGGGGGCGGGGAGCAGTACTTC.

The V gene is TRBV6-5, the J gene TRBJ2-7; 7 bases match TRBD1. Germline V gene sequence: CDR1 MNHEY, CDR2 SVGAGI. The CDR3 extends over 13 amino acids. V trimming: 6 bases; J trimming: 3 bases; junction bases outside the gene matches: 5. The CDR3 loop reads CASSSDRNYEQYF. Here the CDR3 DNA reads TGTGCCAGCAGCTCGGACAGGAACTACGAGCAGTACTTC.

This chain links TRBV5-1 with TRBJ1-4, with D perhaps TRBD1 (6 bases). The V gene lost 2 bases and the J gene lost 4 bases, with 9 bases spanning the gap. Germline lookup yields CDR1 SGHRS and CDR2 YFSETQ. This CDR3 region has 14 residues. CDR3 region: CASSLGQNNEKLFF. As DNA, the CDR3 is TGCGCCAGCAGCTTAGGACAGAATAATGAAAAACTGTTTTTT.